The entry below gives a single TCR beta chain sequence along with its context. This sample was included in a study of T-cell memory formation after mild COVID-19. In the study overall: Largely, the TCR clusters proved donor specific.

Trimming stripped 4 bases from V and 7 bases from J, with 26 bases between. This CDR3 comprises 17 residues. TCRdb called the 5' RACE reads again in MiXCR, with one record for every CDR3 protein. The table records some 150,000 distinct CDR3 sequences, around 5.8% of them present only once. This chain uses TRBV12-3 or TRBV12-4 with TRBJ2-7; D possibly corresponds to TRBD2 (6 bases). This clonotype was obtained from an adult woman who had mild COVID-19 (a few samples of this study predate the infection). Cell type and time point are not known. Sequenced: PBMCs or a T cell subset sorted from them (not recorded which). Here the CDR3 DNA reads TGTGCCAGCAGTTCCCCAGGACTACCCGGACGAAGGCGAGAGCAGTACTTC. Its translation: CASSSPGLPGRRREQYF.